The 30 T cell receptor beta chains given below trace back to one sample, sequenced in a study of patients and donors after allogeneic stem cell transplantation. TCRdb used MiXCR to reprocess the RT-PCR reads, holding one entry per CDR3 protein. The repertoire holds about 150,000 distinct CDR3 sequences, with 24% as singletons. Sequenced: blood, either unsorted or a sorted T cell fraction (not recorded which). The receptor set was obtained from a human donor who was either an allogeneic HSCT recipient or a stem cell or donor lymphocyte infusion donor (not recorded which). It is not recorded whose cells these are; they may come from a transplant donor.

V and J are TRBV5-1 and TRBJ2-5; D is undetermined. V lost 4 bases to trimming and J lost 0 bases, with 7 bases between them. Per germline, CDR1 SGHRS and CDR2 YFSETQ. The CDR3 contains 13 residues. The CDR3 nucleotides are TGCGCCAGCAGCGTGACACACCAAGAGACCCAGTACTTC. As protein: CASSVTHQETQYF.

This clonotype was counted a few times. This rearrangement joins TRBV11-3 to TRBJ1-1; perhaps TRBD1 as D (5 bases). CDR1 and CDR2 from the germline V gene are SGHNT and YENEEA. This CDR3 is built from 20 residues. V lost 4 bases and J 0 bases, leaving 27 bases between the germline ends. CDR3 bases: TGTGCCAGCAGCTCAGCCCCTAGGGGCCCCTGGGGCAGATTGAACACTGAAGCTTTCTTT. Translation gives CASSSAPRGPWGRLNTEAFF.

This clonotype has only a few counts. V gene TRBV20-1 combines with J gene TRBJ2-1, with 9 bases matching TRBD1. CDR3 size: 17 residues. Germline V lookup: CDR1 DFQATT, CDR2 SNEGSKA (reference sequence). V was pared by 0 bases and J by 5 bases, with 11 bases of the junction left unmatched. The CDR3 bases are TGCAGTGCTAGAGATTCTAACGTGAGGGACAGGGACAATGAGCAGTTCTTC. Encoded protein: CSARDSNVRDRDNEQFF.

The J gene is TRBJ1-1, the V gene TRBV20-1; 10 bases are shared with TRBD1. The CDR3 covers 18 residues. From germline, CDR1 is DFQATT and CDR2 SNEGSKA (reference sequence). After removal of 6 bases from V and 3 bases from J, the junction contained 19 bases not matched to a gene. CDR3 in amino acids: CSAPLDRGLRLRDTEAFF. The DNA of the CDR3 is TGCAGTGCCCCCTTAGACAGGGGGCTCCGCCTTAGGGACACTGAAGCTTTCTTT.

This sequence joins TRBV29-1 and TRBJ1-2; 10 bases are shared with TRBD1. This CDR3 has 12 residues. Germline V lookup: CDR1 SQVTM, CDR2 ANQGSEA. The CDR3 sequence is CSGGQGFYGYTF. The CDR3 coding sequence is TGCAGTGGGGGACAGGGGTTTTATGGCTACACCTTC.

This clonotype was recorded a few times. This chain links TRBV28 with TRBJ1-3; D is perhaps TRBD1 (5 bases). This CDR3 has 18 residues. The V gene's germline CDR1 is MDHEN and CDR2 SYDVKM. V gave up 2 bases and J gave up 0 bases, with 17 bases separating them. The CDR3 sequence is CASSLSGALAGSGNTIYF. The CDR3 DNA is TGTGCCAGCAGTTTAAGTGGGGCATTGGCGGGCTCTGGAAACACCATATATTTT.

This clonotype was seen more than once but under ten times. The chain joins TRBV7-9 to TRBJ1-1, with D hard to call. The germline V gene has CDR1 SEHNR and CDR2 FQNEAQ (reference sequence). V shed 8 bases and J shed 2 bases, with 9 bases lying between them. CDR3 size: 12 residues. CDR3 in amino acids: CASVSLNTEAFF. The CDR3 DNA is TGTGCCAGCGTCTCACTTAACACTGAAGCTTTCTTT.

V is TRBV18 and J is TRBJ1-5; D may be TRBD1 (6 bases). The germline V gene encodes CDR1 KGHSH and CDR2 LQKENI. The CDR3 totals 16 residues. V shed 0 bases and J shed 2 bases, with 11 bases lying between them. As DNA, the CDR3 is TGTGCCAGCTCACCACCGGGGGGGCTCGGCAATCAGCCCCAGCATTTT. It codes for CASSPPGGLGNQPQHF.

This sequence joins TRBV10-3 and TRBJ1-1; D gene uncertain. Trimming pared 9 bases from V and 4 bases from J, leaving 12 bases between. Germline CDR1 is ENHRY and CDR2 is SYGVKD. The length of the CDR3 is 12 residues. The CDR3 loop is CAISPVGTEAFF. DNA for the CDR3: TGTGCCATTAGTCCGGTAGGCACTGAAGCTTTCTTT.

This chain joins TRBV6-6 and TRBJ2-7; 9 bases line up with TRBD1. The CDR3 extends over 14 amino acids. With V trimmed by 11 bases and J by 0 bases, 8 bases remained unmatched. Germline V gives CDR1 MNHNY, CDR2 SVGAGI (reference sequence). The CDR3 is CASLQGAPSYEQYF. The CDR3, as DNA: TGTGCCTCCCTACAGGGGGCCCCCTCCTACGAGCAGTACTTC.

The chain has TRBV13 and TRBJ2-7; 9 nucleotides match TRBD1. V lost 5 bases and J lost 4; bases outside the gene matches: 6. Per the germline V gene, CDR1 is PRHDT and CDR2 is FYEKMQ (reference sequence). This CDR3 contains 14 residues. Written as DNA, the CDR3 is TGTGCCAGCAGCGCGGGACAGGGAGGGTACGAGCAGTACTTC. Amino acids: CASSAGQGGYEQYF.

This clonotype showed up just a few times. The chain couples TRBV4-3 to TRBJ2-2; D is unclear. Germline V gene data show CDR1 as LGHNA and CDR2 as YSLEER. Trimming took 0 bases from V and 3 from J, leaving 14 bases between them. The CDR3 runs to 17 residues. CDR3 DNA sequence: TGCGCCAGCAGCCAAGAAACCGCACCACCCGACACCGGGGAGCTGTTTTTT. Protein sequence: CASSQETAPPDTGELFF.

CDR3 coding DNA: TGTGCCAGCAGCGACCGAGCTTGGAATGAGCAGTTCTTC. Protein: CASSDRAWNEQFF. The chain links TRBV11-3 to TRBJ2-1, with D hard to call. Germline values: CDR1 SGHNT, CDR2 YENEEA. V was shortened by 5 bases and J by 7 bases, with 12 bases between the two germline ends. The CDR3 extends over 13 amino acids.

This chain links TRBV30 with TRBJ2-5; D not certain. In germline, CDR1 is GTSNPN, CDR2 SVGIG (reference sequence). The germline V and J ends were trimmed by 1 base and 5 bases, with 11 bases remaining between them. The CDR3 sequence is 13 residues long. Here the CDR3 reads CAWSADLRETQYF. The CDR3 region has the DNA TGTGCCTGGAGTGCGGACCTCCGGGAGACCCAGTACTTC.

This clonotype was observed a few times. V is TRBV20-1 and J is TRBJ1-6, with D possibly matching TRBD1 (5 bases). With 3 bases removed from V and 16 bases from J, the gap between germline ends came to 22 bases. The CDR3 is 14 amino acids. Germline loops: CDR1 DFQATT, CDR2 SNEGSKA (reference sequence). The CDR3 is CSASLPRGDSALHF. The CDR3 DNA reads TGCAGTGCTAGCCTACCCCGAGGGGATTCAGCACTCCACTTT.

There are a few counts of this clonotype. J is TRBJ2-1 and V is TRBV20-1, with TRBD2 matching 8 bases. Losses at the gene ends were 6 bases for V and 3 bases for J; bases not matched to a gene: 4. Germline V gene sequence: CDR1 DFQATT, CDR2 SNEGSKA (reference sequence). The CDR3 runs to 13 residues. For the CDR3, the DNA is TGCAGTGCACTAGCGGACCTCTACAATGAGCAGTTCTTC. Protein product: CSALADLYNEQFF.

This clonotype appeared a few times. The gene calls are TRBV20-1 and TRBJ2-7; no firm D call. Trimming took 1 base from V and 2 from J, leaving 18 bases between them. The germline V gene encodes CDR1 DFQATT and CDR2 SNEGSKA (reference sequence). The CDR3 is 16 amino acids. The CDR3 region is CSARVSTSPLTYEQYF. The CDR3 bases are TGCAGTGCTAGAGTTAGTACGTCCCCCCTGACCTACGAGCAGTACTTC.

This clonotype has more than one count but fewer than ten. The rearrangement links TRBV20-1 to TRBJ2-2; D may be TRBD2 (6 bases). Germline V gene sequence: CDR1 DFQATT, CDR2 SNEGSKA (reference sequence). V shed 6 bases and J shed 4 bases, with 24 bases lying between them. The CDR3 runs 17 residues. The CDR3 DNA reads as TGCAGTGCCCCAACCTTAGGGGCGGAGGGTTTCACCGGGGAGCTGTTTTTT. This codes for CSAPTLGAEGFTGELFF.

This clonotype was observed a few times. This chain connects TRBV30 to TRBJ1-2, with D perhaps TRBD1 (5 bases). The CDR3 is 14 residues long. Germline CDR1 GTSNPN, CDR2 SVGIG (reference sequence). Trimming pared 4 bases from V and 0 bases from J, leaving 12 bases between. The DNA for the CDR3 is TGTGCCTGGACACCCGACAGTGCTAACTATGGCTACACCTTC. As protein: CAWTPDSANYGYTF.

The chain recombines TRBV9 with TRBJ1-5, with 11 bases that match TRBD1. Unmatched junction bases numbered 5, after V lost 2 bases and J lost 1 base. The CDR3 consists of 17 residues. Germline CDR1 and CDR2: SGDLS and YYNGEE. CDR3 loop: CASSVGTGGMSNQPQHF. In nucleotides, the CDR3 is TGTGCCAGCAGCGTCGGGACAGGGGGAATGAGCAATCAGCCCCAGCATTTT.

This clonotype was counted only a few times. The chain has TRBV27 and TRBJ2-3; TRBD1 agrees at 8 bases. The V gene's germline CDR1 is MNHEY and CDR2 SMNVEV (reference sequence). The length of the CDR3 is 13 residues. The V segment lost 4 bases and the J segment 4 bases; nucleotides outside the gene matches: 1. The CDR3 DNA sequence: TGTGCCAGCAGTTCGACAGGGGCAGATACGCAGTATTTT. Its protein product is CASSSTGADTQYF.

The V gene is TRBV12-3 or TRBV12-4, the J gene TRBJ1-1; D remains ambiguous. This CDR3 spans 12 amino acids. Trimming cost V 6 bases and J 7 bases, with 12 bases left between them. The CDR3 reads CASRGLDGEAFF. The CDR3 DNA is TGTGCCAGCAGAGGGTTGGACGGTGAAGCTTTCTTT.

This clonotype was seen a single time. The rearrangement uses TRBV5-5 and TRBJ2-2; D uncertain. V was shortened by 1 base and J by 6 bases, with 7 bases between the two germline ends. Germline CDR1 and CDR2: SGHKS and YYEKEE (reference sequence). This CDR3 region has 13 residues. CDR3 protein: CASSLINAGELFF. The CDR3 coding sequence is TGTGCCAGCAGCTTGATCAATGCCGGGGAGCTGTTTTTT.

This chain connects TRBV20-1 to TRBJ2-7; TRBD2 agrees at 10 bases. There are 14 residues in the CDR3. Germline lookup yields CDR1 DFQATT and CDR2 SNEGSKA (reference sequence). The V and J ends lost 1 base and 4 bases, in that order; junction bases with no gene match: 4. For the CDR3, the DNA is TGCAGTGCTAGAGTTCCTAGCGGGAGTTACGAGCAGTACTTC. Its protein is CSARVPSGSYEQYF.

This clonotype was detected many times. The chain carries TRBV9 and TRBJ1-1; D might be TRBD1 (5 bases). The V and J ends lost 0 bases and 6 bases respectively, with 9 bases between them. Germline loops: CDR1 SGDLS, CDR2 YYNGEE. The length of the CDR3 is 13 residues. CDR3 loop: CASSVVGAAEAFF. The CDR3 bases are TGTGCCAGCAGCGTAGTAGGGGCGGCTGAAGCTTTCTTT.

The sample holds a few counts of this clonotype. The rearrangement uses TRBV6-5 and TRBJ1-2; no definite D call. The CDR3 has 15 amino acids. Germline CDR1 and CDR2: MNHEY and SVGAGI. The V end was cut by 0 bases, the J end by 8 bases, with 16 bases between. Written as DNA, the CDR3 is TGTGCCAGCAGTTACTCGCCCGGACGAGGGATCGGCTACACCTTC. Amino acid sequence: CASSYSPGRGIGYTF.

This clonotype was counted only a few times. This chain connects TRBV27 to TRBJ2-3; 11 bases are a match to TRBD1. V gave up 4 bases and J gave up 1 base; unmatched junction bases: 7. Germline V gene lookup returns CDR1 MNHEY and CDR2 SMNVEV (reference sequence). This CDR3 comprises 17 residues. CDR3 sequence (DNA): TGTGCCAGCAGTTCCCTCTGGGACAGGGGGGGCACAGATACGCAGTATTTT. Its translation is CASSSLWDRGGTDTQYF.

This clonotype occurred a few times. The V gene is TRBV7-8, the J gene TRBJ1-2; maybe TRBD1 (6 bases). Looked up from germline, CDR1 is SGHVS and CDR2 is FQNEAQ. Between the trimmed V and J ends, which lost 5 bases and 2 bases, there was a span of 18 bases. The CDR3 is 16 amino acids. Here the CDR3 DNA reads TGTGCCAGCAGCCCGAGGTGGGGGGGCGCAAACTATGGCTACACCTTC. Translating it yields CASSPRWGGANYGYTF. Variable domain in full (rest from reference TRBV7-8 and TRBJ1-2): GAGVSQSPRYKVAKRGQDVALRCDPISGHVSLFWYQQALGQGPEFLTYFQNEAQLDKSGLPSDRFFAERPEGSVSTLKIQRTQQEDSAVYLCASSPRWGGANYGYTFGSGTRLTVV.

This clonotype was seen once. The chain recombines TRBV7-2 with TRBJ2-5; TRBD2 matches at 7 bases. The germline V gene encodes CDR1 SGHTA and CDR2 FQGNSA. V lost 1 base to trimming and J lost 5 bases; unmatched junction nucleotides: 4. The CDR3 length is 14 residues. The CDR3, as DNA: TGTGCCAGCAGCTTAGAGGGGACTAAGGAGACCCAGTACTTC. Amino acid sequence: CASSLEGTKETQYF.

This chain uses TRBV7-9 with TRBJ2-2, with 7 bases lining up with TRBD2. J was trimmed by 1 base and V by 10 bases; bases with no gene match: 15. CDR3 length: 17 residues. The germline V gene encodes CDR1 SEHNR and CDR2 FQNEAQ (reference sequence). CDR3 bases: TGTGCCACCACGCAACTGATAGCGGGCGAGAACACCGGGGAGCTGTTTTTT. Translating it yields CATTQLIAGENTGELFF.